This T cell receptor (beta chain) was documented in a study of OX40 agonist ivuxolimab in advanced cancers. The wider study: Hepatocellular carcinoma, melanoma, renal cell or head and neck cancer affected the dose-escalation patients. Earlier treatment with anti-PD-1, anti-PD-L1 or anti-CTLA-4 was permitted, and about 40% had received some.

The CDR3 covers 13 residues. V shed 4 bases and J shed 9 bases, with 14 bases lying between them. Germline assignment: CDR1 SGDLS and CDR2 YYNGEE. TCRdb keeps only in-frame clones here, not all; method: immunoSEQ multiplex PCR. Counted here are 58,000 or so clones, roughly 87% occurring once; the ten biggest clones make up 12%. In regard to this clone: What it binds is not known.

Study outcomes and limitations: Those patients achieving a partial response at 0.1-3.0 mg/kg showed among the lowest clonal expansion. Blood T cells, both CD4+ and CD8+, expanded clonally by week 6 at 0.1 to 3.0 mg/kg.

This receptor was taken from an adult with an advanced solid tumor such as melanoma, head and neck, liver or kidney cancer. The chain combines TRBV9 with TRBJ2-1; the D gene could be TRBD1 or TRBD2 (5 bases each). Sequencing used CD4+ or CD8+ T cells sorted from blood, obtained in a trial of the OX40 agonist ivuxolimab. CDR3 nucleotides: TGTGCCAGCAGCTCACATTCGGGGCCTGAGCAGTTCTTC. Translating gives CASSSHSGPEQFF.